The 9 T cell receptor beta chains in this list originate from one sample, sequenced in a study of blood T cell repertoires in COVID-19. The protocol was immunoSEQ multiplex PCR, while the TCRdb copy is restricted to in-frame clones and leaves out a portion. The sample has roughly 66,000 clones; roughly 82% are singletons. What was sequenced was peripheral blood. These receptor sequences come from a man in his 60s with acute or convalescent COVID-19.

The gene calls are TRBV4-1 and TRBJ1-5, with TRBD1 matching 7 bases. This CDR3 is built from 15 residues. Trimming removed 4 bases from V and 7 bases from J; junction bases left unmatched: 10. Germline lookup yields CDR1 MGHRA and CDR2 YSYEKL. The CDR3: CASSPWDSGGQPQHF. The CDR3 nucleotides read TGCGCCAGCAGCCCCTGGGACAGCGGGGGACAGCCCCAGCATTTT.

The chain joins TRBV6-1 to TRBJ1-2, with unresolved D. Germline lookup yields CDR1 MNHNS and CDR2 SASEGT. The CDR3 is made up of 14 amino acids. V was pared by 1 base and J by 7 bases, with 13 bases between. The CDR3 nucleotides read TGTGCCAGCAGTGAAGTGGATCAGGCTACTGGCTACACCTTC. It translates to CASSEVDQATGYTF.

The J gene is TRBJ2-1, the V gene TRBV18; 11 positions agree with TRBD2. Germline CDR1 and CDR2: KGHSH and LQKENI. V was clipped by 6 bases and J by 2 bases; unmatched bases: 3. The CDR3 spans 15 residues. The CDR3 spells CASSVSGGAYNEQFF. CDR3 sequence (DNA): TGTGCCAGCTCCGTTAGCGGGGGGGCCTACAATGAGCAGTTCTTC.

This clone was counted a few times. V usage is TRBV5-1 and J usage is TRBJ1-6; perhaps TRBD1 as D (5 bases). Trimming removed 5 bases at V and 10 bases at J, with 16 bases between. Per germline, CDR1 SGHRS and CDR2 YFSETQ. This CDR3 contains 14 residues. In DNA, the CDR3 is TGCGCCAGCAGACTCAGGGTTGCAGGATCACCCCTCCACTTT. Translating gives CASRLRVAGSPLHF.

The V gene is TRBV3-1 (or the pseudogene TRBV3-2), the J gene TRBJ2-2, with unresolved D. Per germline, CDR1 LGHDT and CDR2 YNNKEL (reference sequence). The CDR3 has 13 residues. The V gene lost 4 bases and the J gene lost 5 bases, with 8 bases spanning the gap. The CDR3: CASSLLATGELFF. The CDR3 nucleotides read TGTGCCAGCAGCCTCCTTGCGACCGGGGAGCTGTTTTTT.

The V call is TRBV30, the J call TRBJ1-6, with TRBD1 matching over 7 bases. In germline, CDR1 is GTSNPN, CDR2 SVGIG (reference sequence). V gave up 4 bases and J gave up 9 bases; unmatched junction bases: 12. CDR3 length equals 15 residues. The CDR3: CAWTRERGLGSPLHF. As DNA, the CDR3 is TGTGCCTGGACCAGAGAGAGGGGGCTCGGTTCACCCCTCCACTTT.

This rearrangement joins TRBV6-5 to TRBJ1-1; TRBD1 matches 7 bases. Germline-derived CDR1 and CDR2 are MNHEY and SVGAGI. Germline trimming cut 0 bases from V and 1 base from J; bases unmatched to any gene: 2. The CDR3 is made up of 15 amino acids. The CDR3, as DNA: TGTGCCAGCAGTTACTCAAGGACAGGGAACACTGAAGCTTTCTTT. Residues: CASSYSRTGNTEAFF.

The V and J genes are TRBV6-5 and TRBJ2-5; maybe TRBD2 (6 bases). The length of the CDR3 is 13 residues. Germline V gene data show CDR1 as MNHEY and CDR2 as SVGAGI. V shed 6 bases and J shed 11 bases, with 19 bases lying between them. The CDR3 here is CASSPSGTGVQYF. The CDR3 nucleotides read TGTGCCAGCAGCCCCTCTGGGACTGGCGTGCAGTACTTC.

The rearrangement joins TRBV9 to TRBJ1-4, with TRBD1 matching over 8 bases. V lost 3 bases, J lost 3 bases, and 4 bases stayed unmatched. Germline assignment: CDR1 SGDLS and CDR2 YYNGEE. CDR3 length equals 15 residues. The CDR3 nucleotides read TGTGCCAGCAGCGACAGGGGGTCAGCTAATGAAAAACTGTTTTTT. Amino acid sequence: CASSDRGSANEKLFF.